This T cell receptor (beta chain) emerged from a study of blood T cell repertoires in COVID-19. Study information: Whether acute or convalescent, the COVID-19 samples came from the United States, Italy and Spain.

Researchers sorted participants into cohorts using their self-reported clinical history. Germline V CDR1 and CDR2: SGHTA, FQGNSA. The CDR3 runs to 12 residues. Trimming removed 5 bases at V and 2 bases at J, with 7 bases between. In the study's own analysis: Reference gene primer amplification gave estimated nucleated cell counts. Sequencing was performed with immunoSEQ multiplex PCR; in TCRdb, only in-frame clones are kept and a portion is missing. D and trimming come from the DNA, and the V and J calls and clone size come from that table. The table shows about 260,000 clones, with 86% occurring only once.

The sequence derives from a woman between 50 and 59 years old who had recovered from COVID-19. The sequenced sample was PBMCs or T cells enriched from blood (not recorded which). This chain uses TRBV7-2 with TRBJ2-7, with TRBD1 as a possible D gene (5 bases). As DNA, the CDR3 is TGTGCCAGCAGCCGACAGACCTACGAGCAGTACTTC. Translating it yields CASSRQTYEQYF.